This is a list of T cell receptor beta chains from one sample in a study of T cells in Graves' hyperthyroidism and ophthalmopathy. MiXCR, applied by TCRdb to the multiplex PCR reads, yields one record per CDR3 protein. The sample includes some 600,000 distinct CDR3 sequences, 46% of them seen just once. The specimen was peripheral blood or thyroid tissue (not recorded which). The receptor set was obtained from a woman aged 18-29 years with Graves' hyperthyroidism. Each CDR3 is given with its conserved first and last residue. The order of the fields is clone size, J gene, V gene, D gene, CDR3 DNA, CDR3 protein. The D gene is left open where the match is weak. Where a row states a size, it is once, few, many or the class of an expanded clone; other rows omit it.

clone_size: NA
j_call: TRBJ1-1
v_call: TRBV20-1
d_call: NA
cdr3_nt: TGCAGTGCTAGACTTTCGAACCCTAACTTACAGGGAGCTTTCTTT
cdr3_aa: CSARLSNPNLQGAFF

clone_size: many
j_call: TRBJ2-2
v_call: TRBV7-7
d_call: NA
cdr3_nt: TGTGCCAGCAGCCTAGAGGGGAGCGGGGAGCTGTTTTTT
cdr3_aa: CASSLEGSGELFF

clone_size: many
j_call: TRBJ1-2
v_call: TRBV7-2
d_call: NA
cdr3_nt: TGTGCCAGCAGCCCGGACGGAGCCTTGGACTATGGCTACACCTTC
cdr3_aa: CASSPDGALDYGYTF

clone_size: many
j_call: TRBJ1-2
v_call: TRBV15
d_call: NA
cdr3_nt: TGTGCCACCAGCAGAGATAGAGATGGCTACACCTTC
cdr3_aa: CATSRDRDGYTF

clone_size: NA
j_call: TRBJ2-7
v_call: TRBV10-3
d_call: NA
cdr3_nt: TGTGCCAGCACTCTATGGGCGGGAAACTACTACGAGCAGTACTTC
cdr3_aa: CASTLWAGNYYEQYF

clone_size: NA
j_call: TRBJ1-4
v_call: TRBV2
d_call: TRBD1
cdr3_nt: TGTGCCAGCAGACTCTCGGACAGGGGGGCTGAAAAACTGTTTTTT
cdr3_aa: CASRLSDRGAEKLFF

clone_size: once
j_call: TRBJ1-1
v_call: TRBV6-1
d_call: NA
cdr3_nt: TGTGCCAGCACCAACGGGGGGATAGGGAACACTGAAGCTTTCTTT
cdr3_aa: CASTNGGIGNTEAFF

clone_size: many
j_call: TRBJ2-5
v_call: TRBV24-1
d_call: TRBD2
cdr3_nt: TGTGCCACCAGTGTGGCGGGAGAGCAAGAGACCCAGTACTTC
cdr3_aa: CATSVAGEQETQYF

clone_size: NA
j_call: TRBJ1-2
v_call: TRBV24-1
d_call: NA
cdr3_nt: TGTGCCGTCCCAGGGTTGGCTAGCGGGTACGGCTACACCTTC
cdr3_aa: CAVPGLASGYGYTF

clone_size: many
j_call: TRBJ1-6
v_call: TRBV7-2
d_call: NA
cdr3_nt: TGTGCCAGCAGCACCCGTAGTCCTGCGCCCCTCCACTTT
cdr3_aa: CASSTRSPAPLHF